This T cell receptor (beta chain) was captured by sequencing in a study of early T cells in non-severe SARS-CoV-2 infection. Looking at the study overall: The chains were unpaired, and the sequenced material was bulk RNA from unsorted whole blood.

Study-wide findings and caveats: VDJdb matches were skewed toward anti-spike CD8 T cell responses.

Trimming took off 3 bases at V and 0 bases at J, with 8 bases between the two ends. Germline CDR1 and CDR2: SGHAT and FQDESV (reference sequence). This CDR3 spans 14 amino acids. This clonotype was seen a handful of times. Antigen unknown. Each single cDNA molecule received a unique molecular identifier. TCRdb fed the 5' RACE reads into MiXCR, producing one record per CDR3 protein. The top ten hold about 4.7% of the sample, which has 80,000 to 95,000 distinct CDR3 sequences, approximately 16% seen once. The source material was whole blood, sampled at baseline. This chain joins TRBV11-1 and TRBJ1-1, with D hard to call. This clonotype originated in an adult who was a healthcare worker with PCR-confirmed SARS-CoV-2 infection or an uninfected control (not recorded which). The chain's CDR3 is CASSFTDVNTEAFF. The CDR3 DNA sequence: TGTGCCAGCAGCTTTACGGATGTGAACACTGAAGCTTTCTTT. The full variable domain, in which reference TRBV11-1 and TRBJ1-1 provide the parts outside the CDR3, is EAEVAQSPRYKITEKSQAVAFWCDPISGHATLYWYRQILGQGPELLVQFQDESVVDDSQLPKDRFSAERLKGVDSTLKIQPAELGDSAMYLCASSFTDVNTEAFFGQGTRLTVV.